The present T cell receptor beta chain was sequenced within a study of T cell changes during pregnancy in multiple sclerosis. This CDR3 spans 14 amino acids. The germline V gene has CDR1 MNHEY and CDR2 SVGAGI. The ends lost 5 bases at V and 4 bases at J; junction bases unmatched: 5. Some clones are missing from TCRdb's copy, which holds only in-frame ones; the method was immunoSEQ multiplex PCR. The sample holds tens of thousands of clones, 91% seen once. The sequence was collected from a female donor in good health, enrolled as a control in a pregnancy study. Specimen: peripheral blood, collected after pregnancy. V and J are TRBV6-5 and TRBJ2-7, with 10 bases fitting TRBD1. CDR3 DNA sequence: TGTGCCAGCAGTCCCGCGGGACAGGGGTACGAGCAGTACTTC. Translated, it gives CASSPAGQGYEQYF.